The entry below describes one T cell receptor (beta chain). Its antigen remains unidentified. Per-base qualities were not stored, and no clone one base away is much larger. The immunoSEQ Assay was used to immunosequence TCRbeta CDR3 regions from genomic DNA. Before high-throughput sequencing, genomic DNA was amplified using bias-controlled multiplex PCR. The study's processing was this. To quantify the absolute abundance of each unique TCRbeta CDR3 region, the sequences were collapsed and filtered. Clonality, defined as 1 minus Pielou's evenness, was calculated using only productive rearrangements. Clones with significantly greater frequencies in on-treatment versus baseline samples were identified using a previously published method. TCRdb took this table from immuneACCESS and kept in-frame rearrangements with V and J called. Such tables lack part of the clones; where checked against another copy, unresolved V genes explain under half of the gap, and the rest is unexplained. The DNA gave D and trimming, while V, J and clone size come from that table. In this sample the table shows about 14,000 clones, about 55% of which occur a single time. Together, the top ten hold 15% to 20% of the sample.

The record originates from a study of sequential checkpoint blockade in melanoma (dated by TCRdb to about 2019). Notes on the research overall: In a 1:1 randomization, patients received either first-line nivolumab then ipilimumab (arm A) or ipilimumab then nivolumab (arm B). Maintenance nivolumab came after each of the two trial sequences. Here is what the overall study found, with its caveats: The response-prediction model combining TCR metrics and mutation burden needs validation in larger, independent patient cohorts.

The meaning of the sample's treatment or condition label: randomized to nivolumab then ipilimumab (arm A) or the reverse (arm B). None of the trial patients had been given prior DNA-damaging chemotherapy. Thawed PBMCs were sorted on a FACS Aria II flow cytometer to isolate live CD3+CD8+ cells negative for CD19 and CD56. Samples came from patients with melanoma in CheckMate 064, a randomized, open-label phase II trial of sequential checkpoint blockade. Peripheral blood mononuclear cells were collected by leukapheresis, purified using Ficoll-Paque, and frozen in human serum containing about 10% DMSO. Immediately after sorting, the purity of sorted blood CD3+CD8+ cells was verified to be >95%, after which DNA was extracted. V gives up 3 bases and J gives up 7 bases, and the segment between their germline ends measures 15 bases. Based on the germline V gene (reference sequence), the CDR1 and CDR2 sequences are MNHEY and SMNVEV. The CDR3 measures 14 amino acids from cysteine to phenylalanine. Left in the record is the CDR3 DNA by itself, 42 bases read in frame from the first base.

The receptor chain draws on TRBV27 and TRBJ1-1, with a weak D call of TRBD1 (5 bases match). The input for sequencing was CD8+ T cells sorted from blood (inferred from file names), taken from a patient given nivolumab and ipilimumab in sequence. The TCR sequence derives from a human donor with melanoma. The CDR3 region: CASSFHTGGVEAFF. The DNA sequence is TGTGCCAGCAGTTTCCATACGGGGGGGGTTGAAGCTTTCTTT.